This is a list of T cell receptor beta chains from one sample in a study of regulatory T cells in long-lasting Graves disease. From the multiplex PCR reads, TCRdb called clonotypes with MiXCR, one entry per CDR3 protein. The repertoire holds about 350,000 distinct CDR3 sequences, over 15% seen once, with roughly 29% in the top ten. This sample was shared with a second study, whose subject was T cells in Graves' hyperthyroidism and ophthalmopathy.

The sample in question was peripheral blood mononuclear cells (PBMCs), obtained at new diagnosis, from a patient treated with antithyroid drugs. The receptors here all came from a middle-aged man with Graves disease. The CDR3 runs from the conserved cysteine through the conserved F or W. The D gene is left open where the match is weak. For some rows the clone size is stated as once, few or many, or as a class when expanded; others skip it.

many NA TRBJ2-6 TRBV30 TGTGCCTGGAGTGTACGGGCCTCTGGGGCCAACGTCCTGACTTTC CAWSVRASGANVLTF
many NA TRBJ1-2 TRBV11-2 TGTGCCAGCAGCTCCGGTCCCCAATATGACGGGGAATATGGCTACACCTTC CASSSGPQYDGEYGYTF
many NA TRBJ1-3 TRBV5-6 TGTGGGTCGGCCTCCTGGGCCGGAAACACCATATATTTT CGSASWAGNTIYF
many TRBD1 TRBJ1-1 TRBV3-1 TGTGCCAGCAGCCCCCATCCGGGACAGGGAAACACTGAAGCTTTCTTT CASSPHPGQGNTEAFF
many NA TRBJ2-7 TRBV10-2 TGCGCCAGCAGTGCCGCCAGGGGAACTGGCGAGCAGTACTTC CASSAARGTGEQYF
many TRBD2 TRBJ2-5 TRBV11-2 TGTGCCAGCAGCTTTTCTAGCGGCCAAGAGACCCAGTACTTC CASSFSSGQETQYF
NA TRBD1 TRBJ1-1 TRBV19 TGTGCCAGTAGTAGACGACAGGGTGCTGAAGCTTTCTTT CASSRRQGAEAFF
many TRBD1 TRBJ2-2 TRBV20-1 TGCAGTGCTAGATTACCCGGGACAGGGCGGACCGGGGAGCTGTTTTTT CSARLPGTGRTGELFF
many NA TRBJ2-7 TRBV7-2 TGTGCCAGCAGCTTGGGTTCAGGCGGGCAGGTATACGAGCAGTACTTC CASSLGSGGQVYEQYF
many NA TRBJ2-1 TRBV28 TGTGCCAGCAGTTTCTGGTCGGGATCTAATGAGCAGTTCTTC CASSFWSGSNEQFF
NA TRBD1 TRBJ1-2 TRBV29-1 TGCAGCGCCCGGGACAGGGGAAACTATGGCTACACCTTC CSARDRGNYGYTF
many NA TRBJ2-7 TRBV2 TGTGCCAGCAGTGTTCAGGGCCCCTACGAGCAGTACTTC CASSVQGPYEQYF
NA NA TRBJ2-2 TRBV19 TGTGCCAGTAGTATCACTCACCCTCCGAACACCGGGGAGCTGTTTTTT CASSITHPPNTGELFF
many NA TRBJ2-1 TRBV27 TGTGCCAGCAGTCCGGGCTGGACGGGTTACAATGAGCAGTTCTTC CASSPGWTGYNEQFF
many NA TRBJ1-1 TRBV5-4 TGTGCCAGCAGCTTGTCAGGCGGACACACTGAAGCTTTCTTT CASSLSGGHTEAFF
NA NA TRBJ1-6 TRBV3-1 TGTGCCAGCAGCCTGCAGGGGAGACTCTATAATTCACCCCTCCACTTT CASSLQGRLYNSPLHF
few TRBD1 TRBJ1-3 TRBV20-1 TGCAGTGCCACAGGGGGCACTGGAAACACCATATATTTT CSATGGTGNTIYF
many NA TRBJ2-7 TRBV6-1 TGTGCCAGCAGAGGAGTCACCTACGAGCAGTACTTC CASRGVTYEQYF
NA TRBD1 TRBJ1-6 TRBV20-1 TGCAGTGCTAGCAGGGTGACAGGGAGCTCACCCCTCCACTTT CSASRVTGSSPLHF
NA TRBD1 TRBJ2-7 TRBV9 TGTGCCAGCAGCCCGCGGACAGGGGTAACCTACGAGCAGTACTTC CASSPRTGVTYEQYF
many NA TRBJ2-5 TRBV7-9 TGTGCCAGCAGCCCTGGACGACTAGGGTTTGGGCAAGAGACCCAGTACTTC CASSPGRLGFGQETQYF
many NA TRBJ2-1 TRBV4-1 TGCGCCAGCAGCGGGGGAGGAGAGCAGTTCTTC CASSGGGEQFF
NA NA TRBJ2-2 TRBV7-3 TGTGCCAGCAGCTTAAAGGTGGCCACCGGGGAGCTGTTTTTT CASSLKVATGELFF
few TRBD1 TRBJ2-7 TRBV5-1 TGCGCCAGCAGCTGGAACCGGGACAGGGTAAACGAGCAGTACTTC CASSWNRDRVNEQYF